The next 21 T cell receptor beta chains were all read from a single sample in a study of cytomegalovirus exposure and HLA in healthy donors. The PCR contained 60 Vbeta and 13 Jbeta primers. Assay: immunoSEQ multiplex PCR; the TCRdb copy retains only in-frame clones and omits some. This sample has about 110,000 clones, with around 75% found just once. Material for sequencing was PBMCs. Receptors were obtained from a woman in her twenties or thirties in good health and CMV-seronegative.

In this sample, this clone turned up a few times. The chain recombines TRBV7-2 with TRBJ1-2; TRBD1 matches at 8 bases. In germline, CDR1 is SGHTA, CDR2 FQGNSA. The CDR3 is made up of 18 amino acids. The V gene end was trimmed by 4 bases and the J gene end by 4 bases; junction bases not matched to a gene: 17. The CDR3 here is CASSSPNGQGAGSYGYTF. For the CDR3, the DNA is TGTGCCAGCAGCTCCCCCAATGGGCAGGGGGCAGGAAGCTATGGCTACACCTTC.

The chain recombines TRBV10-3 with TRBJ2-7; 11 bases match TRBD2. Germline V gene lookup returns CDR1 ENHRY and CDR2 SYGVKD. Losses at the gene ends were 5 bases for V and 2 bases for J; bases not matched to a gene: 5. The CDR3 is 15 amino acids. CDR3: CAISLSLAGAYEQYF. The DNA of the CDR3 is TGTGCCATCAGTCTATCACTAGCGGGAGCCTACGAGCAGTACTTC.

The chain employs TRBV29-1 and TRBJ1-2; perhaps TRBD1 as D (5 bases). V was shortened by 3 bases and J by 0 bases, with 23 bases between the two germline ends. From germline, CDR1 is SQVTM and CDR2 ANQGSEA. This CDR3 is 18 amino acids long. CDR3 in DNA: TGCAGCGTTGACTCCTCATTGTTTGGGGGGGACCCTAACTATGGCTACACCTTC. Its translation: CSVDSSLFGGDPNYGYTF.

The CDR3 here is CASSQDFRTGNTDTQYF. Here the CDR3 DNA reads TGCGCCAGCAGCCAAGATTTTAGGACAGGGAACACAGATACGCAGTATTTT. This rearrangement joins TRBV4-3 to TRBJ2-3; 8 bases are shared with TRBD1. After removal of 0 bases from V and 2 bases from J, the junction contained 7 bases not matched to a gene. The CDR3 length is 17 residues. The germline V gene encodes CDR1 LGHNA and CDR2 YSLEER.

CDR3 sequence (DNA): TGTGCCAGCAGTGAACTTTGGACAGGGTCACAGACTGAAGCTTTCTTT. Protein sequence: CASSELWTGSQTEAFF. The chain carries TRBV2 and TRBJ1-1; 8 nucleotides agree with TRBD1. J gave up 5 bases and V 2 bases, and 10 bases lay outside the gene matches. This CDR3 region has 16 residues. From germline, CDR1 is SNHLY and CDR2 FYNNEI.

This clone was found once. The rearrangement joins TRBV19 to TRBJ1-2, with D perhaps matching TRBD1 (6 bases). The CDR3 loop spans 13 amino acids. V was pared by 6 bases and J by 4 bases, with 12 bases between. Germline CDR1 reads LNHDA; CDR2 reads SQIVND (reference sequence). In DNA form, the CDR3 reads TGTGCCAGTAGCTCCGGACAGTTCTATGGCTACACCTTC. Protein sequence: CASSSGQFYGYTF. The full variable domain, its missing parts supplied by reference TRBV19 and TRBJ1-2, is DGGITQSPKYLFRKEGQNVTLSCEQNLNHDAMYWYRQDPGQGLRLIYYSQIVNDFQKGDIAEGYSVSREKKESFPLTVTSAQKNPTAFYLCASSSGQFYGYTFGSGTRLTVV.

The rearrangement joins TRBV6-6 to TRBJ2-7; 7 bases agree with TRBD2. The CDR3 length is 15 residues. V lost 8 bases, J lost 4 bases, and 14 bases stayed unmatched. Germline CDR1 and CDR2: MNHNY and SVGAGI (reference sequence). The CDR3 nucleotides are TGTGCCAGCTCCACCCCCGGGGAGGGTTCTTACGAGCAGTACTTC. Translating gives CASSTPGEGSYEQYF.

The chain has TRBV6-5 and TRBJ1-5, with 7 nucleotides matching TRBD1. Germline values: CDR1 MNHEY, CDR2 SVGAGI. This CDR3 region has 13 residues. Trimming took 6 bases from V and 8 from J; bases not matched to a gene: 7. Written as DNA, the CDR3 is TGTGCCAGCAGACGGCATACAGGGGAGCCCCAGCATTTT. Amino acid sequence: CASRRHTGEPQHF.

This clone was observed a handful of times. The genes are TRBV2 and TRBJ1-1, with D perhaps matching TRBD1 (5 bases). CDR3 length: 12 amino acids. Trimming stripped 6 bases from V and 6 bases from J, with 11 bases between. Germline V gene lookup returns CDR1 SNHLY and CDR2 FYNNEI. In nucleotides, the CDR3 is TGTGCCAGCAGGGGGAGGGACGCTGAAGCTTTCTTT. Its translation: CASRGRDAEAFF.

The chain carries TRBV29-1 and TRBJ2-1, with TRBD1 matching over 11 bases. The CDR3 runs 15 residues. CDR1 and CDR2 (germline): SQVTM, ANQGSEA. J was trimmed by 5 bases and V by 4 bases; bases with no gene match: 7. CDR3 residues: CSVGTGGSWDNEQFF. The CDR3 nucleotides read TGCAGCGTTGGGACAGGGGGCAGTTGGGACAATGAGCAGTTCTTC.

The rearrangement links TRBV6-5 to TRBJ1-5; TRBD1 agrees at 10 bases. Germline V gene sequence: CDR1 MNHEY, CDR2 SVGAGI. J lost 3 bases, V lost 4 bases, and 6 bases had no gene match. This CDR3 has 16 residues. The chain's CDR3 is CASSSRDRGTNQPQHF. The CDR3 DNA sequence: TGTGCCAGCAGTTCCCGGGACAGGGGCACCAATCAGCCCCAGCATTTT.

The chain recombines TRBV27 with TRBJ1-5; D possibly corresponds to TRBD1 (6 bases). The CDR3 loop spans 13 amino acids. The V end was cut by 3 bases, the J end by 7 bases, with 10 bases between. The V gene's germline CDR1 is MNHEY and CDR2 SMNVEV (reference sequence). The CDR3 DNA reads TGTGCCAGCAGTTTTTCAGGGGTCCAGCCCCAGCATTTT. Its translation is CASSFSGVQPQHF.

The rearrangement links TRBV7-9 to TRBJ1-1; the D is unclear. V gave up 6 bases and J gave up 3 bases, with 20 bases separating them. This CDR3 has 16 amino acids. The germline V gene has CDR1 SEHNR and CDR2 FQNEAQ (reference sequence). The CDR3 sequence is CASSSRVVLVDTEAFF. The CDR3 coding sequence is TGTGCCAGCAGTTCTCGGGTAGTCTTAGTCGACACTGAAGCTTTCTTT.

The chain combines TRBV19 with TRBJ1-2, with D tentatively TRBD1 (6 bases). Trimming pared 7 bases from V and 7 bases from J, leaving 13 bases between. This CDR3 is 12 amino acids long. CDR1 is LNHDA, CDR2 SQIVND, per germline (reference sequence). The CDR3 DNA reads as TGTGCCAGTAACTTTCAGGGGACTGGCTACACCTTC. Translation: CASNFQGTGYTF.

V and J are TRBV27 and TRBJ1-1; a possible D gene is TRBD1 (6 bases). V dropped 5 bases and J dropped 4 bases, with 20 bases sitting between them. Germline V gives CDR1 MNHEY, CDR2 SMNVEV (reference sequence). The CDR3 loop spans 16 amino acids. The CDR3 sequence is CASSPIAAGASTEAFF. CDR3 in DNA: TGTGCCAGCAGTCCCATCGCCGCGGGGGCCTCCACTGAAGCTTTCTTT.

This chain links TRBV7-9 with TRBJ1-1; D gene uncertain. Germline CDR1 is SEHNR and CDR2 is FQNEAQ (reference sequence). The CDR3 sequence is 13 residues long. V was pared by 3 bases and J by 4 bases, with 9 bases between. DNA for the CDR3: TGTGCCAGCAGCTTCCCCGTGAGCACTGAAGCTTTCTTT. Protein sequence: CASSFPVSTEAFF.

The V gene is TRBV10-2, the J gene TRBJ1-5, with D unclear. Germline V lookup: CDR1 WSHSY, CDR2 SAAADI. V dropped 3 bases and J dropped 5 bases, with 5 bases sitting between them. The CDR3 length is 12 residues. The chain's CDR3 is CASSDVHQPQHF. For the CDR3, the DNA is TGCGCCAGCAGTGACGTCCATCAGCCCCAGCATTTT.

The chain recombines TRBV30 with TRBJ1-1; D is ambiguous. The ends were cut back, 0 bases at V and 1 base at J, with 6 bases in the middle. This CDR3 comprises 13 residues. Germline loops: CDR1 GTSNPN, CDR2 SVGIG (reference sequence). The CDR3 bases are TGTGCCTGGAGTGTCGACACGAACACTGAAGCTTTCTTT. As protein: CAWSVDTNTEAFF. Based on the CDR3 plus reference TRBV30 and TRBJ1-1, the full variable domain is SQTIHQWPATLVQPVGSPLSLECTVEGTSNPNLYWYRQAAGRGLQLLFYSVGIGQISSEVPQNLSASRPQDRQFILSSKKLLLSDSGFYLCAWSVDTNTEAFFGQGTRLTVV.

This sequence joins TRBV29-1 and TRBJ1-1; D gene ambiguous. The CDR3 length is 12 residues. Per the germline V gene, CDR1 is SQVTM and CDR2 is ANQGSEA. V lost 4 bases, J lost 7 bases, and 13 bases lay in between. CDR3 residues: CSVVYYGREAFF. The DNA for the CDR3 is TGCAGCGTTGTGTATTATGGCCGTGAAGCTTTCTTT.

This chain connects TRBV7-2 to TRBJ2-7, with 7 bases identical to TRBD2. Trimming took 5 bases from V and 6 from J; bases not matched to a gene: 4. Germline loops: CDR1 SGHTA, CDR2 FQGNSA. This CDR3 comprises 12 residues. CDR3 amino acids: CASSRGEGEQYF. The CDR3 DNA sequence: TGTGCCAGCAGCCGAGGGGAGGGCGAGCAGTACTTC.

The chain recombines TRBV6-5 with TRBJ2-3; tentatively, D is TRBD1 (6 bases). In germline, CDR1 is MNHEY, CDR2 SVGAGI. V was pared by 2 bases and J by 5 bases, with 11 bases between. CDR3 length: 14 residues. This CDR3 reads CASSYGQPVDTQYF. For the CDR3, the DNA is TGTGCCAGCAGTTACGGACAGCCAGTAGATACGCAGTATTTT.